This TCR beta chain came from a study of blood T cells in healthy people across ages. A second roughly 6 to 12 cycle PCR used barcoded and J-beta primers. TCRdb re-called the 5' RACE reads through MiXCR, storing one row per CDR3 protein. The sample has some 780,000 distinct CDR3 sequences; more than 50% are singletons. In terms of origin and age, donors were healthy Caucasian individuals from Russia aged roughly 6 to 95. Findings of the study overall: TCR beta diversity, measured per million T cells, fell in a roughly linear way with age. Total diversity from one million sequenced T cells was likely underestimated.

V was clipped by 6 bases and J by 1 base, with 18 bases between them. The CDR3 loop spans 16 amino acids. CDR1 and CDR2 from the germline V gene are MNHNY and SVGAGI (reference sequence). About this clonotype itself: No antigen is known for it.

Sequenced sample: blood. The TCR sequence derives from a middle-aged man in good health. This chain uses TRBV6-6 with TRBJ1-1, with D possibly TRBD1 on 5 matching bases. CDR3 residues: CASRHPRALENTEAFF. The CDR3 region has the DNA TGTGCCAGCAGACACCCCAGGGCCTTAGAGAACACTGAAGCTTTCTTT.